The clone carrying this TCR beta chain was detected a few times. Antigen unknown. Every bit of the isolated RNA underwent reverse transcription, so sequencing read expressed TCRB transcripts. The method was immunoSEQ multiplex PCR; TCRdb's version includes in-frame clones alone and lacks a portion of them. The table lists roughly 150,000 clones, roughly 65% of them singletons. Germline CDR1 is MDHEN and CDR2 is SYDVKM. Trimming took 5 bases from V and 5 from J; bases not matched to a gene: 5. This CDR3 is 13 amino acids long. This specimen comes from a study of beta chain features in type 1 diabetes. Overall study: Examination spanned around 100,000,000 sorted cells from all samples.

Whole-study results and caveats: Moderate but significant shortening of TCRB CDR3s was recorded in all four CD4+ subsets from Type 1 diabetes patients.

Sequences were obtained from naive CD4+ T cells from blood. The rearrangement links TRBV28 to TRBJ2-5; 7 bases align to TRBD2. This receptor was taken from a man under 40 with type 1 diabetes. The chain's CDR3 is CASSQTSWETQYF. The CDR3 DNA is TGTGCCAGCAGTCAGACTAGCTGGGAGACCCAGTACTTC.